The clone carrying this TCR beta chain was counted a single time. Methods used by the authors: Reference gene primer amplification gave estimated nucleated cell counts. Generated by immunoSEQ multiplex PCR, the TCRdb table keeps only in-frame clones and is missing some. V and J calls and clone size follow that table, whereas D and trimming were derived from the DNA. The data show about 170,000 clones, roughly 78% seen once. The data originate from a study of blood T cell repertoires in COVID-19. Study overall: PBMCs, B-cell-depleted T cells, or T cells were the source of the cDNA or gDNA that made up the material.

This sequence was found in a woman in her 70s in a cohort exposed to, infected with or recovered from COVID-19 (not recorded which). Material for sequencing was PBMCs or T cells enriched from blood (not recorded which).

The CDR3 DNA sequence: TGTGCCAGCAGCTTATTGGGAGCGGGAGTAGTGGATGAGCAGTTCTTC. This gives the protein CASSLLGAGVVDEQFF. This chain connects TRBV7-2 to TRBJ2-1; the match to TRBD2 covers 8 bases. The CDR3 extends over 16 amino acids. V gave up 2 bases and J gave up 8 bases; unmatched junction bases: 11. The V gene's germline CDR1 is SGHTA and CDR2 FQGNSA.